The 15 T cell receptor beta chains presented below share a single source sample, sequenced in a study of cytomegalovirus exposure and HLA in healthy donors. PCR used 60 Vbeta primers and 13 Jbeta primers. Sequenced by immunoSEQ multiplex PCR; TCRdb stores in-frame clones only, minus some. Of around 170,000 clones detected, about 80% appear once; the ten largest clones hold 2% to 3%. The sample consisted of PBMCs. The receptors originated from a woman aged 45-65 years in good health and CMV-seropositive.

This clone was recorded only once. The chain links TRBV4-2 to TRBJ2-7; TRBD2 might be the D (6 bases). Per the germline V gene, CDR1 is LGHNA and CDR2 is YNFKEQ. The V end lost 4 bases, the J end lost 1 base, and 14 bases lay between the germline ends. This CDR3 contains 15 residues. The CDR3 coding sequence is TGTGCCAGCAGCCCCTCGTGGGGGGTGTCCTACGAGCAGTACTTC. This encodes CASSPSWGVSYEQYF.

The chain carries TRBV9 and TRBJ2-1, with a tentative D call TRBD2 (6 bases). Germline-derived CDR1 and CDR2 are SGDLS and YYNGEE. CDR3 length equals 16 residues. V lost 4 bases, J lost 5 bases, and 19 bases lay in between. Here the CDR3 reads CASSSPVGGGDNEQFF. DNA of the CDR3: TGTGCCAGCAGCTCCCCCGTCGGGGGAGGAGACAATGAGCAGTTCTTC.

This CDR3 reads CAWNEGAVPAYEQYF. The DNA of the CDR3 is TGTGCCTGGAATGAAGGGGCCGTACCTGCCTACGAGCAGTACTTC. The chain uses TRBV30 and TRBJ2-5; TRBD1 might be the D (5 bases). The last part of the DNA fits TRBJ2-7 better; the J call may be wrong. CDR3 length: 15 amino acids. The germline V gene encodes CDR1 GTSNPN and CDR2 SVGIG (reference sequence).

The chain carries TRBV4-1 and TRBJ1-5, with 12 bases fitting TRBD1. CDR1 and CDR2 from the germline V gene are MGHRA and YSYEKL. The CDR3 sequence is 19 residues long. Germline trimming cut 0 bases from V and 2 bases from J; bases unmatched to any gene: 8. The CDR3: CASSQDPLGTGGGNQPQHF. The CDR3 coding sequence is TGCGCCAGCAGCCAAGATCCCCTTGGGACAGGGGGCGGCAATCAGCCCCAGCATTTT.

The rearrangement uses TRBV7-8 and TRBJ1-4, with D uncertain. With 3 bases removed from V and 8 bases from J, the gap between germline ends came to 16 bases. Germline CDR1 reads SGHVS; CDR2 reads FQNEAQ. The CDR3 is 15 residues long. CDR3 residues: CASSFSGPREEKLFF. CDR3 DNA: TGTGCCAGCAGCTTTAGCGGTCCTAGGGAGGAAAAACTGTTTTTT.

The chain combines TRBV18 with TRBJ1-4, with 9 bases matching TRBD1. The CDR3 loop spans 15 amino acids. Germline loops: CDR1 KGHSH, CDR2 LQKENI. V shed 2 bases, J shed 6 bases, and the junction held 4 bases outside the gene matches. CDR3 loop: CASSPGTGRDEKLFF. The CDR3 DNA sequence: TGTGCCAGCTCACCAGGGACAGGGAGGGATGAAAAACTGTTTTTT.

The gene calls are TRBV7-9 and TRBJ2-3; no clear D. Germline loops: CDR1 SEHNR, CDR2 FQNEAQ (reference sequence). This CDR3 region has 8 residues. The CDR3 region is CAAAVGYF. The CDR3 DNA reads TGTGCGGCGGCGGTGGGGTATTTT.

This clone was observed a handful of times. The rearrangement links TRBV9 to TRBJ1-1, with 9 positions matching TRBD1. The CDR3 contains 14 residues. The trim removed 4 bases at V and 7 bases at J, leaving 8 bases unmatched. Germline V lookup: CDR1 SGDLS, CDR2 YYNGEE. CDR3 amino acids: CASSWGQGRGEAFF. Here the CDR3 DNA reads TGTGCCAGCAGCTGGGGACAGGGTAGAGGTGAAGCTTTCTTT.

The V gene is TRBV18, the J gene TRBJ2-1; a possible D gene is TRBD2 (6 bases). V was cut by 3 bases and J by 4 bases, with 16 bases left in between. In germline, CDR1 is KGHSH, CDR2 LQKENI. The CDR3 spans 16 residues. CDR3 in amino acids: CASSPAGSNAYNEQFF. The CDR3 coding sequence is TGTGCCAGCTCACCGGCCGGGAGTAACGCTTACAATGAGCAGTTCTTC.

This chain uses TRBV28 with TRBJ2-1, with a weak D call TRBD1 (6 bases). The CDR3 contains 16 residues. CDR1 is MDHEN and CDR2 is SYDVKM in the germline V gene. The germline V and J ends were trimmed by 6 bases and 0 bases, with 15 bases remaining between them. The CDR3 DNA follows: TGTGCCAGCAGAACCGGACAGTTTAGCTCCTACAATGAGCAGTTCTTC. It specifies CASRTGQFSSYNEQFF. Complete variable domain (other parts from reference TRBV28 and TRBJ2-1): DVKVTQSSRYLVKRTGEKVFLECVQDMDHENMFWYRQDPGLGLRLIYFSYDVKMKEKGDIPEGYSVSREKKERFSLILESASTNQTSMYLCASRTGQFSSYNEQFFGPGTRLTVL.

The chain joins TRBV7-8 to TRBJ1-3, with D perhaps matching TRBD1 (5 bases). CDR3 length: 13 amino acids. Trimming shortened V by 5 bases and J by 3 bases, and 8 bases separated the two germline ends. The germline V gene encodes CDR1 SGHVS and CDR2 FQNEAQ. CDR3: CASSAGFGNTIYF. The CDR3 bases are TGTGCCAGCAGCGCAGGGTTTGGAAACACCATATATTTT.

The V gene is TRBV18, the J gene TRBJ2-5; TRBD1 aligns across 8 bases. CDR1 and CDR2 from the germline V gene are KGHSH and LQKENI. This CDR3 comprises 15 residues. After removal of 4 bases from V and 5 bases from J, the junction contained 9 bases not matched to a gene. CDR3 bases: TGTGCCAGCTCACGAGTGACAGGGGCCTGGGAGACCCAGTACTTC. The encoded protein is CASSRVTGAWETQYF.

The chain joins TRBV5-4 to TRBJ2-1; TRBD2 matches 10 bases. Germline V gene lookup returns CDR1 SGHNT and CDR2 YYREEE (reference sequence). The trim removed 5 bases at V and 10 bases at J, leaving 21 bases unmatched. This CDR3 contains 18 residues. CDR3 nucleotide sequence: TGTGCCAGCAGTCTCGCAGCGGGGGGGCGGGTGGGTGTCCGGGAGCAGTTCTTC. The encoded protein is CASSLAAGGRVGVREQFF.

Only a few counts were recorded for this clone. The chain couples TRBV9 to TRBJ2-2; D perhaps matches TRBD2 (6 bases). V dropped 3 bases and J dropped 3 bases, with 6 bases sitting between them. Germline CDR1 and CDR2: SGDLS and YYNGEE. This CDR3 comprises 13 residues. The CDR3 protein is CASSGGDTGELFF. The DNA for the CDR3 is TGTGCCAGCAGCGGGGGGGACACCGGGGAGCTGTTTTTT.

The V and J genes are TRBV6-1 and TRBJ2-5; 9 bases are shared with TRBD2. Germline V lookup: CDR1 MNHNS, CDR2 SASEGT. Trimming took 4 bases from V and 5 from J; bases not matched to a gene: 8. This CDR3 is built from 15 residues. CDR3 coding DNA: TGTGCCAGCAGTGTGGGACTAGCTTCTGGGGAGACCCAGTACTTC. Translation gives CASSVGLASGETQYF.